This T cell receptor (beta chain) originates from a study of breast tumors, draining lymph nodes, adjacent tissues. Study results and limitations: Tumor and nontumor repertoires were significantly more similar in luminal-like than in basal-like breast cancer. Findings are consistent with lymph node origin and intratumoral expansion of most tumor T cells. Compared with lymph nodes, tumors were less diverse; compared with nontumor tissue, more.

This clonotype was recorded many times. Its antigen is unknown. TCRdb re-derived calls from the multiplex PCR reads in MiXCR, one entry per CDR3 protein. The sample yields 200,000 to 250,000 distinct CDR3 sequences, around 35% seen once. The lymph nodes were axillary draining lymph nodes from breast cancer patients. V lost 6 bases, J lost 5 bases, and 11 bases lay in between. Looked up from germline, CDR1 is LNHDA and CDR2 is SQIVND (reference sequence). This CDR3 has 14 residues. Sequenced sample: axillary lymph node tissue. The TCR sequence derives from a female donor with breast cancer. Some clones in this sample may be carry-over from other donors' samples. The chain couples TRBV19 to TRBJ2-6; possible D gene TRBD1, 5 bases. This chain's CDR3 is CASRTGQRANVLTF. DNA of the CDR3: TGTGCCAGTAGAACAGGTCAAAGGGCCAACGTCCTGACTTTC.